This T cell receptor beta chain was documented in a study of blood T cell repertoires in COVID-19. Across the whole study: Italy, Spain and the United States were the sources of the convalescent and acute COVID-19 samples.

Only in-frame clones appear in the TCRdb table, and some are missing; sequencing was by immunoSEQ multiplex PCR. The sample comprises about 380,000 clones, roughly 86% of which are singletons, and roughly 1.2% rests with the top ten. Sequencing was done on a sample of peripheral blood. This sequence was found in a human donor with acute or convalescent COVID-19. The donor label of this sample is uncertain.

The CDR3 region is CAISESPPTGSKTQYF. CDR3 in DNA: TGTGCCATCAGTGAGTCCCCCCCGACAGGGAGCAAGACCCAGTACTTC. V usage is TRBV10-3 and J usage is TRBJ2-5; 7 bases line up with TRBD1. The germline CDR1 and CDR2 sequences are ENHRY and SYGVKD. The CDR3 has 16 residues. V lost 0 bases and J lost 6; bases outside the gene matches: 10.